This T cell receptor beta chain was captured in a study of control samples from healthy donors and cancer patients (dated by TCRdb to the early 2020s). Comments on this clone: Its antigen remains unidentified.

The method was the immunoSEQ multiplex PCR assay. TCRdb took over this immuneACCESS table, retaining in-frame rearrangements with V and J assigned. Such tables are incomplete; in checked studies, under half of the missing clones stem from an unresolved V gene, and the remainder is unexplained. The sample's own table lists about 190,000 clones. The top ten hold less than 2.5% of the sample. V is cut back by 4 bases and J by 5 bases, with 18 bases in the junction unmatched. As encoded in the germline V gene, CDR1 is SGHRS while CDR2 is YFSETQ. The CDR3 sequence holds 18 residues, the cysteine and phenylalanine included. The sequence is cut down to CDR3 DNA, 54 bases in frame from base 1.

The rearrangement joined TRBV5-1 to TRBJ2-5; TRBD1 aligns with 9 central bases. Sample: blood. This sequence originates from a woman in her 30s in good health. This receptor has the CDR3 CASSPTGGAVVTGETQYF. The nucleotides are TGCGCCAGCAGCCCTACAGGGGGCGCGGTTGTAACGGGGGAGACCCAGTACTTC.